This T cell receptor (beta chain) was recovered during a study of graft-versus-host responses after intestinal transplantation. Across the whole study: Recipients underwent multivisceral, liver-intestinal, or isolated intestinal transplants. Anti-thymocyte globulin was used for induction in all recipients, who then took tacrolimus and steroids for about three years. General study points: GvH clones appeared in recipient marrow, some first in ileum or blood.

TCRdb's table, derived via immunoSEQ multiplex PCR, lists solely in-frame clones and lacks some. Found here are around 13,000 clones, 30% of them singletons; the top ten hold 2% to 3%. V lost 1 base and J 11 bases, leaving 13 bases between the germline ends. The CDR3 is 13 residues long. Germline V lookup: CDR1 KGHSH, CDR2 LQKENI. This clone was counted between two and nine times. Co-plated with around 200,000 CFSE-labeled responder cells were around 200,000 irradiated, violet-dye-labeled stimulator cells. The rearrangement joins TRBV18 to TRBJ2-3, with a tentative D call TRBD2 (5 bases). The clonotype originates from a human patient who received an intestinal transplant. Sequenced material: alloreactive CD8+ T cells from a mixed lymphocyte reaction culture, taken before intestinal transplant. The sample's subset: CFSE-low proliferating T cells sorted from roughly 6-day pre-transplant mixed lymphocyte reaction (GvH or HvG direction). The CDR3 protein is CASSPQRRGKQYF. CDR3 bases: TGTGCCAGCTCACCACAAAGACGGGGTAAGCAGTATTTT. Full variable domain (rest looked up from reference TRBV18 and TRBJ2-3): NAGVMQNPRHLVRRRGQEARLRCSPMKGHSHVYWYRQLPEEGLKFMVYLQKENIIDESGMPKERFSAEFPKEGPSILRIQQVVRGDSAAYFCASSPQRRGKQYFGPGTRLTVL.